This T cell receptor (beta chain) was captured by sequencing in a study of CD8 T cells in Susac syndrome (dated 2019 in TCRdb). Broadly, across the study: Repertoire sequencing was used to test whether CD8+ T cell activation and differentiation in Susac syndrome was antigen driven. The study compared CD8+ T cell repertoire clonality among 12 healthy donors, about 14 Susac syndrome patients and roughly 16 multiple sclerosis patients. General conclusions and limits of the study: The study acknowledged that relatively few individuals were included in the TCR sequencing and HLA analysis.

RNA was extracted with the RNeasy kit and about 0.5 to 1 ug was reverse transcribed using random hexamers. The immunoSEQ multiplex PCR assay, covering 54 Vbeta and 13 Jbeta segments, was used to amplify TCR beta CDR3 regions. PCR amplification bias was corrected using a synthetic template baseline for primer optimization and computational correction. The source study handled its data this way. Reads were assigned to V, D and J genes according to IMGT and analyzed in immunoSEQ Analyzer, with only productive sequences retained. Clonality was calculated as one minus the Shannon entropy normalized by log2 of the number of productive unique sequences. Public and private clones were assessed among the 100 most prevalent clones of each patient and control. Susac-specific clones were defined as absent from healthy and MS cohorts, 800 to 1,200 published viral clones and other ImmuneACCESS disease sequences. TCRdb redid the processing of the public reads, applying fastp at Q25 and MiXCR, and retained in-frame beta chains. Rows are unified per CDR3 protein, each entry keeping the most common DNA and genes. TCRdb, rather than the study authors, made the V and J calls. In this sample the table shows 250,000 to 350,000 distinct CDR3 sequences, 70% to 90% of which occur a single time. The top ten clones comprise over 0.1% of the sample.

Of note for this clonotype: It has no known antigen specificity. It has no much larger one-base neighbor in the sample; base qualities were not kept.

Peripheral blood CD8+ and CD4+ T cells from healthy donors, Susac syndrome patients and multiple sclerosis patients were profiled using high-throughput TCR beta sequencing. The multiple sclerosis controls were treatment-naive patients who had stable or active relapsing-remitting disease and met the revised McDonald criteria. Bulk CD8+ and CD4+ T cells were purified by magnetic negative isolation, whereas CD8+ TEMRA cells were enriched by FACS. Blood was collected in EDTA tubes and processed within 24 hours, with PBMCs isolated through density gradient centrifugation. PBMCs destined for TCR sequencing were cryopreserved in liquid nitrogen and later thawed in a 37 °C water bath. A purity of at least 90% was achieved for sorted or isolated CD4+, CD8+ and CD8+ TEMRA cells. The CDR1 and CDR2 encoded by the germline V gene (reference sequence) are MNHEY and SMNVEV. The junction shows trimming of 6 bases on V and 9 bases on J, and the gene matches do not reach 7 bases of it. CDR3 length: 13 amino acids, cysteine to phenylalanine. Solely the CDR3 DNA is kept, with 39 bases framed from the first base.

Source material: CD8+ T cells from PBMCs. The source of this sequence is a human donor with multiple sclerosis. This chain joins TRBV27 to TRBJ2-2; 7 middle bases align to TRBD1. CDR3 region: CASSNRQGWELFF. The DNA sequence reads TGTGCCAGCAGCAATCGACAGGGATGGGAGCTGTTTTTT.